These 32 T cell receptor beta chains were all obtained from the same sample, sequenced in a study of T cell repertoires in cytomegalovirus infection. These receptors are not linked to any known antigen. TCRdb reprocessed the reads via MiXCR and lists one record per CDR3 protein. The repertoire holds about 900,000 distinct CDR3 sequences, with roughly 30% as singletons. Sequenced here: cultured CD8+ T cells from PBMCs, sampled from culture after CMV antigen stimulation. Receptors originate from a human donor in good health (CMV status not recorded). Some clones in this sample may be carry-over from other donors' samples.

In the case of this clonotype: A read error may account for a junction end that differs from germline. The V call is TRBV7-9, the J call TRBJ1-1, with 9 nucleotides matching TRBD1. CDR3 length equals 14 residues. The V gene's germline CDR1 is SEHNR and CDR2 FQNEAQ (reference sequence). In nucleotides, the CDR3 is TGTGCCAACAGCCAACAGGGGGCAAGAACTGAAGCTTTCTTT. Protein sequence: CANSQQGARTEAFF.

The count of this clonotype is one. The rearrangement joins TRBV20-1 to TRBJ2-3, with 12 bases aligning to TRBD2. V was clipped by 6 bases and J by 6 bases; unmatched bases: 4. Germline V lookup: CDR1 DFQATT, CDR2 SNEGSKA (reference sequence). The CDR3 contains 13 residues. The CDR3 here is CSAMGTSGDTQYF. The CDR3 region has the DNA TGCAGTGCCATGGGGACTAGCGGGGATACGCAGTATTTT.

This clonotype was detected a few times. The rearrangement links TRBV29-1 to TRBJ2-3, with D perhaps TRBD1 or TRBD2 (6 bases each). This CDR3 is built from 11 residues. Trimming shortened V by 6 bases and J by 4 bases, and 8 bases separated the two germline ends. Germline V gene data show CDR1 as SQVTM and CDR2 as ANQGSEA. CDR3 in amino acids: CSVRGADTQYF. The DNA of the CDR3 is TGCAGCGTGAGGGGGGCAGATACGCAGTATTTT.

The chain uses TRBV7-9 and TRBJ1-1; 7 positions match TRBD1. The CDR3 runs 16 residues. Per germline, CDR1 SEHNR and CDR2 FQNEAQ (reference sequence). Germline trimming cut 6 bases from V and 0 bases from J; bases unmatched to any gene: 10. Here the CDR3 DNA reads TGTGCCAGCAGTTCTCAGGGGGACTTGGTGAACACTGAAGCTTTCTTT. This codes for CASSSQGDLVNTEAFF.

This chain links TRBV6-5 with TRBJ2-5; D not resolved. This CDR3 region has 11 residues. Per germline, CDR1 MNHEY and CDR2 SVGAGI. V was cut by 7 bases and J by 1 base, with 4 bases left in between. The CDR3 nucleotides are TGTGCCAGCATCGGCCAAGAGACCCAGTACTTC. This gives the protein CASIGQETQYF.

This clonotype was recorded a few times. This chain links TRBV2 with TRBJ1-5, with D uncertain. V was cut by 5 bases and J by 3 bases, with 8 bases left in between. This CDR3 contains 13 residues. Germline-derived CDR1 and CDR2 are SNHLY and FYNNEI. CDR3 sequence: CASSMSLNQPQHF. The CDR3 nucleotides are TGTGCCAGCAGTATGTCCCTCAATCAGCCCCAGCATTTT.

The CDR3 reads CASSYSPLAGAGDNEQFF. Written as DNA, the CDR3 is TGTGCCAGCAGTTACTCGCCTCTAGCGGGGGCTGGGGACAATGAGCAGTTCTTC. The chain joins TRBV6-6 to TRBJ2-1, with TRBD2 matching over 10 bases. This CDR3 is 18 amino acids long. The J segment lost 5 bases and the V segment lost 0 bases, leaving 10 bases of the junction unmatched. Germline-derived CDR1 and CDR2 are MNHNY and SVGAGI (reference sequence).

This clonotype was seen only a few times. V and J are TRBV7-9 and TRBJ1-1; TRBD1 aligns across 9 bases. The junction had 8 bases not matched to a gene; V was cut back by 5 bases and J by 1 base. The CDR3 is 16 amino acids. Germline CDR1 is SEHNR and CDR2 is FQNEAQ (reference sequence). The CDR3 here is CASSVPQGAGNTEAFF. Written as DNA, the CDR3 is TGTGCCAGCAGCGTACCACAGGGGGCCGGGAACACTGAAGCTTTCTTT.

V is TRBV20-1 and J is TRBJ2-1, with 9 bases lining up with TRBD2. CDR3 length equals 15 residues. The junction had 7 bases not matched to a gene; V was cut back by 5 bases and J by 2 bases. CDR1 and CDR2 from the germline V gene are DFQATT and SNEGSKA (reference sequence). CDR3 region: CSAPDIAGAYNEQFF. The CDR3 DNA follows: TGCAGTGCTCCAGACATAGCGGGGGCCTACAATGAGCAGTTCTTC.

The V and J genes are TRBV12-3 or TRBV12-4 and TRBJ1-4; D is perhaps TRBD1 (5 bases). V lost 5 bases, J lost 7 bases, and 14 bases lay in between. The CDR3 spans 14 residues. In nucleotides, the CDR3 is TGTGCCAGCAGTCCTTCGACAGTCACTGAAAAACTGTTTTTT. This sequence encodes CASSPSTVTEKLFF.

The chain is built from TRBV14 and TRBJ2-2, with D uncertain. V shed 1 base and J shed 3 bases, with 6 bases lying between them. Per the germline V gene, CDR1 is SGHDN and CDR2 is FVKESK. This CDR3 comprises 14 residues. The CDR3 is CASSQVGDTGELFF. The CDR3 coding sequence is TGTGCCAGCAGCCAAGTTGGGGACACCGGGGAGCTGTTTTTT.

This clonotype occurred a few times. CDR3 region: CASSLGGALDYGYTF. The CDR3 DNA is TGTGCCAGCAGCTTGGGTGGCGCTTTAGACTATGGCTACACCTTC. The rearrangement links TRBV7-9 to TRBJ1-2, with D unclear. The CDR3 length is 15 residues. V was clipped by 3 bases and J by 3 bases, with 14 bases between them. CDR1 and CDR2 from the germline V gene are SEHNR and FQNEAQ (reference sequence).

On this clonotype itself: This could be a read error, since a much larger clone is one nucleotide away. The chain combines TRBV28 with TRBJ2-1; D possibly corresponds to TRBD1 (5 bases). This CDR3 is 15 amino acids long. The germline CDR1 and CDR2 sequences are MDHEN and SYDVKM. V shed 10 bases and J shed 0 bases, with 16 bases lying between them. The CDR3 is CANTVGPSSYNEQFF. The CDR3, as DNA: TGTGCCAACACAGTGGGGCCGAGCTCCTACAATGAGCAGTTCTTC. The full variable domain, rest sourced from reference TRBV28 and TRBJ2-1, is DVKVTQSSRYLVKRTGEKVFLECVQDMDHENMFWYRQDPGLGLRLIYFSYDVKMKEKGDIPEGYSVSREKKERFSLILESASTNQTSMYLCANTVGPSSYNEQFFGPGTRLTVL.

The chain couples TRBV6-5 to TRBJ2-5; 11 bases line up with TRBD2. Trimming cost V 5 bases and J 4 bases; bases outside gene matches: 12. Germline V gene lookup returns CDR1 MNHEY and CDR2 SVGAGI. CDR3 size: 17 residues. CDR3 sequence (DNA): TGTGCCAGCAGTGGAAGCAGCCTGGGGACTAGCGGAGAGACCCAGTACTTC. The encoded protein is CASSGSSLGTSGETQYF.

To note about this clonotype: A read error is possible here, since a much larger clone lies one base away. The chain uses TRBV7-8 and TRBJ2-2; tentatively, D is TRBD1 (6 bases). The CDR3 runs 15 residues. Trimming took off 1 base at V and 5 bases at J, with 11 bases between the two ends. Germline CDR1 reads SGHVS; CDR2 reads FQNEAQ. The CDR3 DNA reads as TGTGCCAGCAGCTTAGTGGCAGGGGAGACCGGGGAGCTGTTTTTT. Translating it yields CASSLVAGETGELFF.

This clonotype was observed at least ten times. The chain combines TRBV6-1 with TRBJ2-5, with TRBD1 as a possible D gene (6 bases). The CDR3 consists of 14 residues. Trimming removed 9 bases at V and 3 bases at J, with 17 bases between. Per the germline V gene, CDR1 is MNHNS and CDR2 is SASEGT. CDR3 sequence: CASDLPPGEETQYF. CDR3 bases: TGTGCCAGTGACCTCCCCCCAGGGGAAGAGACCCAGTACTTC.

This clonotype showed up just once. This rearrangement joins TRBV19 to TRBJ1-2; D unclear. V lost 5 bases to trimming and J lost 10 bases, with 11 bases between them. The CDR3 is made up of 11 amino acids. In germline, CDR1 is LNHDA, CDR2 SQIVND (reference sequence). CDR3 loop: CASSYGVYYTF. The CDR3, as DNA: TGTGCCAGTAGTTATGGGGTCTACTACACCTTC.

This rearrangement joins TRBV5-1 to TRBJ1-1, with a possible D match to TRBD1 (6 bases). The ends were cut back, 0 bases at V and 5 bases at J, with 11 bases in the middle. The CDR3 loop spans 14 amino acids. Germline CDR1 is SGHRS and CDR2 is YFSETQ. The CDR3 sequence is CASSLDRVETEAFF. The DNA of the CDR3 is TGCGCCAGCAGCTTGGACAGGGTGGAAACTGAAGCTTTCTTT.

This clonotype occurred a few times. This chain uses TRBV10-3 with TRBJ2-7; TRBD1 is a possible D gene (5 bases). The CDR3 is made up of 15 amino acids. Germline V lookup: CDR1 ENHRY, CDR2 SYGVKD. Trimming shortened V by 4 bases and J by 0 bases, and 13 bases separated the two germline ends. In DNA form, the CDR3 reads TGTGCCATCAGTGTGGTGGGGCAATCCTCCTACGAGCAGTACTTC. This translates into CAISVVGQSSYEQYF.

The chain carries TRBV12-3 or TRBV12-4 and TRBJ2-7, with TRBD1 as a possible D gene (6 bases). Trimming cost V 6 bases and J 9 bases, with 15 bases left between them. The CDR3 sequence is 12 residues long. The CDR3: CASREGGLGQYF. Written as DNA, the CDR3 is TGTGCCAGCAGGGAAGGGGGTCTCGGGCAGTACTTC.

The table lists this clonotype with a few counts. The chain combines TRBV7-9 with TRBJ1-6; a weak D match, TRBD1 (6 bases). Germline V lookup: CDR1 SEHNR, CDR2 FQNEAQ (reference sequence). This CDR3 is 15 amino acids long. Between the trimmed V and J ends, which lost 5 bases and 6 bases, there was a span of 14 bases. CDR3 region: CASSRDRTLNSPLHF. The CDR3 DNA follows: TGTGCCAGCAGCCGAGACAGGACTCTTAATTCACCCCTCCACTTT.

This clonotype was observed a few times. The chain employs TRBV7-9 and TRBJ2-3; 9 positions match TRBD2. The germline V gene has CDR1 SEHNR and CDR2 FQNEAQ (reference sequence). V was pared by 1 base and J by 2 bases, with 10 bases of the junction left unmatched. CDR3 size: 18 residues. CDR3 protein: CASSLVGIAGAYTDTQYF. In DNA, the CDR3 is TGTGCCAGCAGCTTAGTGGGAATAGCGGGGGCTTACACAGATACGCAGTATTTT.

The CDR3 nucleotides are TGTGCCAGCAGCGTAGTAGGGACAGAGGACACCGGGGAGCTGTTTTTT. This sequence encodes CASSVVGTEDTGELFF. The chain couples TRBV9 to TRBJ2-2; 7 positions agree with TRBD1. The CDR3 covers 16 residues. The trim removed 0 bases at V and 3 bases at J, leaving 5 bases unmatched. Looked up from germline, CDR1 is SGDLS and CDR2 is YYNGEE.

This clonotype was picked up a small number of times. The chain employs TRBV4-1 and TRBJ2-2, with 9 bases aligning to TRBD1. V shed 2 bases and J 5 bases; nucleotides not matched to a gene: 6. From germline, CDR1 is MGHRA and CDR2 YSYEKL. The length of the CDR3 is 16 residues. The CDR3: CASSQPGQGKTGELFF. For the CDR3, the DNA is TGCGCCAGCAGCCAACCAGGACAGGGGAAAACCGGGGAGCTGTTTTTT.

This clonotype came up a few times. The chain couples TRBV20-1 to TRBJ1-3; tentatively, D is TRBD1 (5 bases). CDR1 and CDR2 (germline): DFQATT, SNEGSKA (reference sequence). The ends were cut back, 6 bases at V and 6 bases at J, with 15 bases in the middle. This CDR3 has 13 amino acids. CDR3 region: CSARGLEANTIYF. CDR3 sequence (DNA): TGCAGTGCGCGGGGACTAGAGGCAAACACCATATATTTT.

V is TRBV6-1 and J is TRBJ2-4, with 7 positions matching TRBD1. CDR3 length equals 14 residues. Germline V lookup: CDR1 MNHNS, CDR2 SASEGT. The trim removed 4 bases at V and 6 bases at J, leaving 6 bases unmatched. CDR3 sequence reads: CASSATGSGNIQYF. CDR3 bases: TGTGCCAGCAGTGCGACAGGGTCTGGAAACATTCAGTACTTC.

This clonotype was observed many times. V usage is TRBV12-3 or TRBV12-4 and J usage is TRBJ1-1; TRBD1 is a possible D gene (6 bases). The CDR3 is 15 residues long. Deletions cut 6 bases from V and 2 bases from J, with 16 bases between. The CDR3 coding sequence is TGTGCCAGCAGCTCCTACAGGGTAACAAACACTGAAGCTTTCTTT. This codes for CASSSYRVTNTEAFF.

This clonotype has ten or more counts. The rearrangement uses TRBV6-1 and TRBJ2-1; 7 bases fit TRBD1. V gave up 5 bases and J gave up 1 base; unmatched junction bases: 5. The germline V gene encodes CDR1 MNHNS and CDR2 SASEGT. The CDR3 loop spans 15 amino acids. CDR3 sequence (DNA): TGTGCCAGCAGTCAAGGGGGCGAGTCCTACAATGAGCAGTTCTTC. Translated: CASSQGGESYNEQFF.

This clonotype has just a few counts. This chain joins TRBV7-3 and TRBJ1-3, with D uncertain. Trimming shortened V by 5 bases and J by 3 bases, and 14 bases separated the two germline ends. The length of the CDR3 is 15 residues. CDR1 and CDR2 from the germline V gene are SGHTA and FQGTGA. The CDR3 nucleotides are TGTGCCAGCAGCCCTAGGGTGAACCTTGGAAACACCATATATTTT. Translating it yields CASSPRVNLGNTIYF.

The genes are TRBV9 and TRBJ2-1, with D perhaps TRBD1 (5 bases). Germline loops: CDR1 SGDLS, CDR2 YYNGEE. This CDR3 is 14 amino acids long. Trimming shortened V by 5 bases and J by 6 bases, and 15 bases separated the two germline ends. CDR3 DNA sequence: TGTGCCAGCAGACCCGCCGACAGTTCCAATGAGCAGTTCTTC. The encoded protein is CASRPADSSNEQFF.

The chain joins TRBV19 to TRBJ1-1, with D possibly being TRBD1 (5 bases). V dropped 4 bases and J dropped 1 base, with 19 bases sitting between them. The length of the CDR3 is 17 residues. The germline V gene encodes CDR1 LNHDA and CDR2 SQIVND (reference sequence). The CDR3 DNA reads as TGTGCCAGTAGTAGCCCCCCACAGGTACCTCGGAACACTGAAGCTTTCTTT. This encodes CASSSPPQVPRNTEAFF.

The gene calls are TRBV6-6 and TRBJ1-6; 7 bases align to TRBD1. J lost 6 bases, V lost 2 bases, and 4 bases had no gene match. The germline V gene has CDR1 MNHNY and CDR2 SVGAGI (reference sequence). The CDR3 totals 15 residues. The CDR3 bases are TGTGCCAGCAGTTACGGAGGGGGCTTTAATTCACCCCTCCACTTT. This encodes CASSYGGGFNSPLHF.